The 26 T cell receptor beta chains below all came from one sample that was sequenced in a study of T-cell memory formation after mild COVID-19. TCRdb processed the 5' RACE reads anew with MiXCR; each CDR3 protein has one entry. Of 430,000 or so distinct CDR3 sequences in the sample, roughly 25% are singletons; the top ten hold under 15%. Sequencing used PBMCs or a T cell subset sorted from them (not recorded which). Source of these receptors: an adult woman who had mild COVID-19 (a few samples of this study predate the infection). Cell type and time point are not known.

This clonotype has a handful of counts. This chain links TRBV5-1 with TRBJ2-3, with D perhaps assigned TRBD1 or TRBD2 (5 bases each). Germline assignment: CDR1 SGHRS and CDR2 YFSETQ. V dropped 4 bases and J dropped 4 bases, with 10 bases sitting between them. The CDR3 loop spans 13 amino acids. The CDR3 nucleotides read TGCGCCAGCAGCCTGGGACCTCCAGATACGCAGTATTTT. Encoded protein: CASSLGPPDTQYF.

The chain uses TRBV10-3 and TRBJ2-7; 9 bases align to TRBD1. Germline lookup yields CDR1 ENHRY and CDR2 SYGVKD. The V gene end was trimmed by 6 bases and the J gene end by 6 bases; junction bases not matched to a gene: 9. CDR3 size: 14 residues. The CDR3 region has the DNA TGTGCCATCAGCTCCGGGACAGGGCCGATCGAGCAGTACTTC. It yields the protein CAISSGTGPIEQYF.

This clonotype was detected only a few times. The chain uses TRBV9 and TRBJ1-6; D gene ambiguous. Trimming cost V 7 bases and J 0 bases, with 5 bases left between them. The CDR3 extends over 13 amino acids. Germline values: CDR1 SGDLS, CDR2 YYNGEE. The DNA of the CDR3 is TGTGCCAGCGCCAACTCCTATAATTCACCCCTCCACTTT. Translated, it gives CASANSYNSPLHF.

This clonotype was observed a few times. The chain recombines TRBV20-1 with TRBJ2-3; TRBD2 aligns across 14 bases. Germline-derived CDR1 and CDR2 are DFQATT and SNEGSKA (reference sequence). The CDR3 is 22 residues long. Unmatched junction bases numbered 22, after V lost 1 base and J lost 4 bases. The CDR3 bases are TGCAGTGCTAGAGGACCGCCGGGACTACCGGGACTAGCGGGAGTAGACCCAGATACGCAGTATTTT. Protein product: CSARGPPGLPGLAGVDPDTQYF.

V is TRBV20-1 and J is TRBJ1-2; 9 bases are shared with TRBD1. Germline CDR1 is DFQATT and CDR2 is SNEGSKA (reference sequence). There are 16 residues in the CDR3. The ends lost 5 bases at V and 8 bases at J; junction bases unmatched: 18. This CDR3 reads CSAPAGTGIGNRGYTF. The CDR3 DNA reads TGCAGTGCTCCTGCCGGGACAGGGATCGGGAATAGAGGCTACACCTTC.

Turning to this clonotype: Compared with germline, one end of the junction differs, possibly owing to a read error. The chain links TRBV20-1 to TRBJ1-1; perhaps TRBD1 as D (5 bases). Germline assignment: CDR1 DFQATT and CDR2 SNEGSKA (reference sequence). The CDR3 runs 14 residues. The CDR3 DNA follows: TGCAGTGCTAGAGATCTGGCAGGGAACTCTGAAGCTTTCTTT. It translates to CSARDLAGNSEAFF.

This clonotype was seen more than once but under ten times. The chain couples TRBV12-3 or TRBV12-4 to TRBJ1-4, with D perhaps matching TRBD1 (6 bases). V lost 6 bases, J lost 5 bases, and 19 bases lay in between. The CDR3 has 16 amino acids. CDR3 in amino acids: CASSSQRTARNEKLFF. The CDR3 DNA sequence: TGTGCCAGCAGCTCCCAACGGACAGCCAGGAATGAAAAACTGTTTTTT.

The chain has TRBV27 and TRBJ2-1; D gene ambiguous. V lost 4 bases and J lost 3, with 10 bases in between. Germline assignment: CDR1 MNHEY and CDR2 SMNVEV (reference sequence). The CDR3 is 14 amino acids. CDR3 coding DNA: TGTGCCAGCAGTTCTCCCGTTGTCTACAATGAGCAGTTCTTC. Translated, it gives CASSSPVVYNEQFF.

The chain couples TRBV3-1 to TRBJ2-7; D possibly uses TRBD1 or TRBD2 (5 bases each). CDR1 is LGHDT, CDR2 YNNKEL, per germline (reference sequence). The germline V and J ends were trimmed by 3 bases and 2 bases, with 14 bases remaining between them. This CDR3 is 15 amino acids long. The CDR3 DNA reads TGTGCCAGCAGCCAGGGTCAGGTGGGACCCTACGAGCAGTACTTC. Translation: CASSQGQVGPYEQYF.

The V call is TRBV14, the J call TRBJ2-1; TRBD1 is a possible D gene (6 bases). This CDR3 contains 13 residues. Trimming removed 2 bases from V and 14 bases from J, with 16 bases in between. Germline CDR1 SGHDN, CDR2 FVKESK. Written as DNA, the CDR3 is TGTGCCAGCAGCCAATCACAGGGTCTCGCGGAGTTCTTC. This translates into CASSQSQGLAEFF.

This clonotype has just a few counts. V and J are TRBV4-2 and TRBJ2-5; weak D call: TRBD1 (5 bases). Trimming shortened V by 2 bases and J by 1 base, and 8 bases separated the two germline ends. The germline CDR1 and CDR2 sequences are LGHNA and YNFKEQ. CDR3 length equals 14 residues. The CDR3 DNA reads TGTGCCAGCAGCCAATTCCAGGGCCAAGAGACCCAGTACTTC. It specifies CASSQFQGQETQYF.

The rearrangement links TRBV4-1 to TRBJ2-1; D ambiguous. The V and J ends lost 0 bases and 13 bases respectively, with 10 bases between them. Germline values: CDR1 MGHRA, CDR2 YSYEKL. The CDR3 covers 12 residues. The CDR3 region is CASSQELGPQFF. The CDR3 DNA reads TGCGCCAGCAGCCAAGAATTGGGCCCACAGTTCTTC.

The chain has TRBV7-6 and TRBJ1-2, with D perhaps TRBD1 (6 bases). Deletions cut 5 bases from V and 2 bases from J, with 15 bases between. The germline V gene has CDR1 SGHVS and CDR2 FNYEAQ. This CDR3 has 15 amino acids. CDR3 coding DNA: TGTGCCAGCAGCCCGGGGGGCAGGGGAAACTATGGCTACACCTTC. Protein sequence: CASSPGGRGNYGYTF.

The chain has TRBV7-2 and TRBJ1-1; D perhaps matches TRBD1 (5 bases). Trimming cost V 4 bases and J 6 bases, with 18 bases left between them. Per the germline V gene, CDR1 is SGHTA and CDR2 is FQGNSA. The CDR3 sequence is 15 residues long. CDR3 DNA: TGTGCCAGCAGCTACCCCTGGGGGACGGGCGCTGAAGCTTTCTTT. The encoded protein is CASSYPWGTGAEAFF. Complete variable domain (other parts from reference TRBV7-2 and TRBJ1-1): GAGVSQSPSNKVTEKGKDVELRCDPISGHTALYWYRQSLGQGLEFLIYFQGNSAPDKSGLPSDRFSAERTGGSVSTLTIQRTQQEDSAVYLCASSYPWGTGAEAFFGQGTRLTVV.

The V gene is TRBV11-2, the J gene TRBJ2-7; 8 bases are a match to TRBD2. This CDR3 comprises 16 residues. Germline CDR1 is SGHAT and CDR2 is FQNNGV. Trimming took 3 bases from V and 0 from J; bases not matched to a gene: 7. CDR3 protein: CASSFLSGGDSYEQYF. The CDR3 DNA is TGTGCCAGCAGCTTCTTGAGCGGGGGAGACTCCTACGAGCAGTACTTC.

J is TRBJ2-2 and V is TRBV6-5; 7 bases map to TRBD1. CDR1 is MNHEY and CDR2 is SVGAGI in the germline V gene. This CDR3 spans 14 amino acids. With V trimmed by 6 bases and J by 5 bases, 6 bases remained unmatched. The CDR3 nucleotides read TGTGCCAGCAGGCCAGGGGGATGGACCGGGGAGCTGTTTTTT. Protein: CASRPGGWTGELFF.

A few counts support this clonotype. V is TRBV3-1 and J is TRBJ1-2, with D uncertain. With 0 bases removed from V and 6 bases from J, the gap between germline ends came to 8 bases. Germline lookup yields CDR1 LGHDT and CDR2 YNNKEL (reference sequence). The CDR3 consists of 13 residues. CDR3 DNA: TGTGCCAGCAGCCAAGATTACCACAATGGCTACACCTTC. Translation: CASSQDYHNGYTF.

This clonotype was observed a few times. V is TRBV6-5 and J is TRBJ2-7; D might be TRBD2 (5 bases). This CDR3 has 14 amino acids. The germline V gene encodes CDR1 MNHEY and CDR2 SVGAGI. V lost 3 bases, J lost 0 bases, and 9 bases lay in between. CDR3 nucleotide sequence: TGTGCCAGCAGTTATGCCGGGGTCTCCTACGAGCAGTACTTC. Translating gives CASSYAGVSYEQYF.

This clonotype showed up many times. This chain connects TRBV4-3 to TRBJ1-4; the D is unclear. The CDR3 is 15 residues long. The germline CDR1 and CDR2 sequences are LGHNA and YSLEER. The V end was cut by 6 bases, the J end by 0 bases, with 11 bases between. CDR3 protein: CASRERAATNEKLFF. The CDR3 coding sequence is TGCGCCAGCAGGGAAAGGGCCGCAACTAATGAAAAACTGTTTTTT.

The chain couples TRBV3-1 to TRBJ2-1; tentative D call: TRBD2 (5 bases). With 6 bases removed from V and 0 bases from J, the gap between germline ends came to 12 bases. This CDR3 comprises 15 residues. CDR1 and CDR2 (germline): LGHDT, YNNKEL (reference sequence). CDR3 region: CASRKRRGSYNEQFF. The CDR3 nucleotides are TGTGCCAGCAGGAAGCGACGGGGCTCCTACAATGAGCAGTTCTTC.

This clonotype was observed a handful of times. V gene TRBV7-6 combines with J gene TRBJ2-6; no clear D. Trimming left V 5 bases short and J 4 bases short, with 18 bases between. This CDR3 spans 17 amino acids. Germline values: CDR1 SGHVS, CDR2 FNYEAQ. For the CDR3, the DNA is TGTGCCAGCAGCGCGCCCATGTACACTCTGGGGGCCAACGTCCTGACTTTC. It encodes CASSAPMYTLGANVLTF.

This clonotype was picked up a small number of times. This chain links TRBV5-6 with TRBJ1-2; TRBD1 aligns across 7 bases. Germline loops: CDR1 SGHDT, CDR2 YYEEEE. With V trimmed by 0 bases and J by 4 bases, 6 bases remained unmatched. The length of the CDR3 is 15 residues. CDR3 in amino acids: CASSLGQGSGYGYTF. CDR3 DNA: TGTGCCAGCAGCTTGGGACAGGGATCTGGCTATGGCTACACCTTC.

There are a few counts of this clonotype. The rearrangement links TRBV29-1 to TRBJ2-5; TRBD1 matches 10 bases. Germline lookup yields CDR1 SQVTM and CDR2 ANQGSEA. The V gene end was trimmed by 8 bases and the J gene end by 3 bases; junction bases not matched to a gene: 6. The CDR3 is 13 residues long. Written as DNA, the CDR3 is TGCAGCATGAGACAGGGGGCCGAAGAGACCCAGTACTTC. Translation gives CSMRQGAEETQYF.

This clonotype was picked up many times. V usage is TRBV9 and J usage is TRBJ2-7; the match to TRBD1 covers 10 bases. V was pared by 2 bases and J by 2 bases, with 1 base of the junction left unmatched. The germline gives CDR1 SGDLS, CDR2 YYNGEE. This CDR3 spans 14 amino acids. The CDR3 DNA sequence: TGTGCCAGCAGCGTGGGGACAGGGGCCTACGAGCAGTACTTC. Encoded protein: CASSVGTGAYEQYF.

This chain uses TRBV7-9 with TRBJ2-1; D remains unclear. CDR3 size: 14 residues. In germline, CDR1 is SEHNR, CDR2 FQNEAQ (reference sequence). The V and J ends lost 1 base and 0 bases respectively, with 4 bases between them. The CDR3 region is CASSLDTSYNEQFF. DNA of the CDR3: TGTGCCAGCAGCTTAGACACCTCCTACAATGAGCAGTTCTTC.

This chain connects TRBV5-1 to TRBJ1-2; D is unclear. V shed 2 bases and J shed 4 bases, with 12 bases lying between them. The CDR3 length is 14 residues. Per germline, CDR1 SGHRS and CDR2 YFSETQ. CDR3 sequence reads: CASSLGEALYGYTF. The CDR3 nucleotides are TGCGCCAGCAGCTTAGGAGAGGCCCTCTATGGCTACACCTTC.